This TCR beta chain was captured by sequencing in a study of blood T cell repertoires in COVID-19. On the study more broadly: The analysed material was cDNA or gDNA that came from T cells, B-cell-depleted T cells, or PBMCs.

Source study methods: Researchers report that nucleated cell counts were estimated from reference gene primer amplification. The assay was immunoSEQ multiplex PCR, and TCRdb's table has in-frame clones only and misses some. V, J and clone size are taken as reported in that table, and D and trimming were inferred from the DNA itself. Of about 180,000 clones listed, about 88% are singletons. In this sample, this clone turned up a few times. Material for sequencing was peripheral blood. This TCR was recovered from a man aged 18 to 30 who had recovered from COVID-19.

The CDR3 sequence: CSANGAYGYTF. The DNA of the CDR3 is TGCAGTGCTAACGGAGCCTACGGCTACACCTTC. This sequence joins TRBV20-1 and TRBJ1-2, with unresolved D. Trimming took off 4 bases at V and 8 bases at J, with 11 bases between the two ends. The CDR3 length is 11 residues. Germline V lookup: CDR1 DFQATT, CDR2 SNEGSKA (reference sequence).